This TCR beta chain came from a study of T-cell memory formation after mild COVID-19. General observations from the study: Contracting clones, day 15 to 85, had balanced CD4/CD8, and later expanders favored CD4+. The CD4+ clones that contracted clustered mainly within CM and EM, and the CD8+ clones concentrated in EMRA. Memory cells collected pre-infection included some clones that later responded, suggesting cross-reactive memory joined.

A single record per CDR3 protein comes from TCRdb applying MiXCR to the 5' RACE reads. Here the sample spans 200,000 to 250,000 distinct CDR3 sequences, more than 8% being singletons. Comment on this clonotype: Its antigen is not known.

The V end lost 1 base, the J end lost 3 bases, and 16 bases lay between the germline ends. The V gene's germline CDR1 is LNHNV and CDR2 YYDKDF (reference sequence). The CDR3 loop spans 16 amino acids. The chain employs TRBV15 and TRBJ2-7, with a possible D match to TRBD1 (6 bases). The sequencing sample was made of PBMCs or a T cell subset sorted from them (not recorded which). This sequence was found in a man aged 18 to 29 who had mild COVID-19 (a few samples of this study predate the infection). Cell type and time point are not known. CDR3 bases: TGTGCCACCAGCAGAGGGCTAACAGGGAGCCACTACGAGCAGTACTTC. It yields the protein CATSRGLTGSHYEQYF.